This passage covers 24 T cell receptor beta chains from one sample sequenced in a study of a mutant IDH1 vaccine in newly diagnosed glioma. Sequenced by immunoSEQ multiplex PCR; TCRdb stores in-frame clones only, minus some. The profile shows tens of thousands of clones, around 86% of them singletons. Time point here: baseline, week 1 (first vaccination visit). Indicated treatment: pre-vaccination baseline after standard-of-care therapy. Sequencing used PBMCs, obtained from a glioma patient treated with radiotherapy, temozolomide or both. The source is a man aged 35 to 55 with glioma.

This chain connects TRBV18 to TRBJ2-5; possibly TRBD2 for D (6 bases). CDR1 and CDR2 (germline): KGHSH, LQKENI. Trimming pared 5 bases from V and 4 bases from J, leaving 14 bases between. CDR3 length: 14 residues. CDR3 in DNA: TGTGCCAGCTCAGCCACTGGGACTTCAGAGACCCAGTACTTC. It is translated as CASSATGTSETQYF.

V usage is TRBV5-1 and J usage is TRBJ2-2, with 11 bases lining up with TRBD2. The CDR3 length is 15 residues. Germline V CDR1 and CDR2: SGHRS, YFSETQ. Trimming cost V 6 bases and J 8 bases; bases outside gene matches: 9. The CDR3 here is CASTVIAGGPGELFF. CDR3 coding DNA: TGCGCCAGCACCGTGATAGCGGGAGGGCCTGGGGAGCTGTTTTTT.

This chain joins TRBV7-2 and TRBJ2-7; 13 bases align to TRBD2. CDR3 length: 15 amino acids. Germline V gene data show CDR1 as SGHTA and CDR2 as FQGNSA. With 5 bases clipped from V and 3 bases from J, the junction kept 4 bases outside the gene matches. Here the CDR3 DNA reads TGTGCCAGCAGCCCGACTAGCGGGAGGAACTACGAGCAGTACTTC. Encoded protein: CASSPTSGRNYEQYF.

The V and J genes are TRBV6-5 and TRBJ2-7; 7 bases line up with TRBD2. CDR3 length: 13 residues. Unmatched junction bases numbered 9, after V lost 11 bases and J lost 2 bases. CDR1 and CDR2 (germline): MNHEY, SVGAGI. The CDR3 DNA is TGTGCCGCCCGGCTAGCGGAAACCTACGAGCAGTACTTC. This translates into CAARLAETYEQYF.

The chain combines TRBV4-1 with TRBJ2-1; 8 bases agree with TRBD2. Trimming removed 4 bases from V and 5 bases from J; junction bases left unmatched: 7. Germline CDR1 is MGHRA and CDR2 is YSYEKL. The CDR3 length is 15 residues. CDR3 sequence reads: CASSRGAGANNEQFF. The DNA of the CDR3 is TGCGCCAGCAGCCGGGGAGCGGGAGCCAACAATGAGCAGTTCTTC.

The chain combines TRBV5-1 with TRBJ2-7; D may be TRBD1 (5 bases). V was clipped by 0 bases and J by 3 bases, with 7 bases between them. CDR1 SGHRS and CDR2 YFSETQ come from the germline V gene. There are 13 residues in the CDR3. The DNA for the CDR3 is TGCGCCAGCAGCTTGGGACAGAACTACGAGCAGTACTTC. Amino acid sequence: CASSLGQNYEQYF.

The chain is built from TRBV9 and TRBJ2-1; D not certain. Trimming cost V 4 bases and J 7 bases, with 18 bases left between them. The length of the CDR3 is 15 residues. Germline V CDR1 and CDR2: SGDLS, YYNGEE. Written as DNA, the CDR3 is TGTGCCAGCAGCCAGGAGAGTCTCCCTAGGAATGAGCAGTTCTTC. It translates to CASSQESLPRNEQFF.

V and J are TRBV11-1 and TRBJ1-2, with D perhaps matching TRBD1 (6 bases). Trimming removed 5 bases at V and 3 bases at J, with 10 bases between. Germline CDR1 and CDR2: SGHAT and FQDESV (reference sequence). The CDR3 extends over 13 amino acids. CDR3 nucleotides: TGTGCCAGCAGCCGAGGACAGTACTATGGCTACACCTTC. Its translation is CASSRGQYYGYTF.

This clone was detected a few times. The rearrangement uses TRBV18 and TRBJ1-5; D uncertain. V gave up 6 bases and J gave up 3 bases, with 9 bases separating them. Germline assignment: CDR1 KGHSH and CDR2 LQKENI. The CDR3 is made up of 13 amino acids. CDR3 DNA: TGTGCCAGCTCGGAAAGGGACAATCAGCCCCAGCATTTT. It translates to CASSERDNQPQHF.

This clone was detected a few times. The genes are TRBV27 and TRBJ1-5; D ambiguous. The CDR3 contains 17 residues. Looked up from germline, CDR1 is MNHEY and CDR2 is SMNVEV (reference sequence). V was trimmed by 4 bases and J by 1 base, leaving 17 bases between them. DNA for the CDR3: TGTGCCAGCAGTTCTACCAAATCAACAGCGAGCAATCAGCCCCAGCATTTT. Residues: CASSSTKSTASNQPQHF.

The chain uses TRBV5-6 and TRBJ2-3; weak D call: TRBD2 (6 bases). CDR3 length equals 17 residues. V gave up 3 bases and J gave up 4 bases, with 21 bases separating them. Germline lookup yields CDR1 SGHDT and CDR2 YYEEEE. The CDR3 DNA is TGTGCCAGCAGCTCCGGTACGGGGGTCCCGCGGGCAGATACGCAGTATTTT. It specifies CASSSGTGVPRADTQYF.

The chain is built from TRBV29-1 and TRBJ1-1; D is uncertain. The CDR3 loop spans 13 amino acids. Germline values: CDR1 SQVTM, CDR2 ANQGSEA. The CDR3 DNA reads TGCTCCGTTGGAGGATATTCGGGCACTGAAGCTTTCTTT. This sequence encodes CSVGGYSGTEAFF.

CDR3 residues: CASSTHGGAETQYF. In DNA form, the CDR3 reads TGTGCCAGCAGTACCCACGGAGGAGCGGAGACCCAGTACTTC. J is TRBJ2-5 and V is TRBV6-5, with D possibly matching TRBD2 (5 bases). V was pared by 5 bases and J by 5 bases, with 15 bases between. CDR1 and CDR2 (germline): MNHEY, SVGAGI. This CDR3 has 14 residues.

The chain combines TRBV29-1 with TRBJ1-2; no firm D call. Germline CDR1 reads SQVTM; CDR2 reads ANQGSEA. Deletions cut 4 bases from V and 2 bases from J, with 8 bases between. CDR3 length equals 12 residues. The chain's CDR3 is CSVVGVNYGYTF. The CDR3 coding sequence is TGCAGCGTTGTGGGTGTGAACTATGGCTACACCTTC.

The V and J genes are TRBV5-4 and TRBJ2-2, with no clear D. The V and J ends lost 3 bases and 3 bases respectively, with 3 bases between them. Germline V gives CDR1 SGHNT, CDR2 YYREEE (reference sequence). The CDR3 is made up of 12 amino acids. The DNA for the CDR3 is TGTGCCAGCAGCTGGGACACCGGGGAGCTGTTTTTT. Translation: CASSWDTGELFF. Full variable domain (outside the CDR3, taken from reference TRBV5-4 and TRBJ2-2): ETGVTQSPTHLIKTRGQQVTLRCSSQSGHNTVSWYQQALGQGPQFIFQYYREEENGRGNFPPRFSGLQFPNYSSELNVNALELDDSALYLCASSWDTGELFFGEGSRLTVL.

This clone was observed a few times. The rearrangement links TRBV7-3 to TRBJ1-1, with D uncertain. V lost 1 base and J 9 bases, leaving 12 bases between the germline ends. The length of the CDR3 is 13 residues. Germline lookup yields CDR1 SGHTA and CDR2 FQGTGA. The CDR3 spells CASSLNLGGQAFF. The CDR3 DNA follows: TGTGCCAGCAGCTTAAATCTGGGAGGCCAAGCTTTCTTT.

The chain combines TRBV2 with TRBJ2-4; tentative D call: TRBD2 (5 bases). CDR1 and CDR2 (germline): SNHLY, FYNNEI. Between the trimmed V and J ends, which lost 4 bases and 7 bases, there was a span of 11 bases. The CDR3 spans 13 residues. The CDR3 protein is CASSVEGSNIQYF. CDR3 in DNA: TGTGCCAGCAGTGTTGAGGGTAGCAACATTCAGTACTTC.

This clone occurred a few times. The chain employs TRBV2 and TRBJ1-5; 9 bases line up with TRBD1. Germline V gene lookup returns CDR1 SNHLY and CDR2 FYNNEI. The ends lost 5 bases at V and 2 bases at J; junction bases unmatched: 1. This CDR3 is built from 14 residues. This CDR3 reads CASSWTGGNQPQHF. CDR3 coding DNA: TGTGCCAGCAGTTGGACAGGGGGCAATCAGCCCCAGCATTTT. The variable domain in full, completed from reference TRBV2 and TRBJ1-5, reads EPEVTQTPSHQVTQMGQEVILRCVPISNHLYFYWYRQILGQKVEFLVSFYNNEISEKSEIFDDQFSVERPDGSNFTLKIRSTKLEDSAMYFCASSWTGGNQPQHFGDGTRLSIL.

The V and J genes are TRBV4-1 and TRBJ2-7, with D unresolved. The germline V gene encodes CDR1 MGHRA and CDR2 YSYEKL. The CDR3 is 16 amino acids. The ends were cut back, 1 base at V and 2 bases at J, with 15 bases in the middle. CDR3 in DNA: TGCGCCAGCAGCCAAGGGGCAGACACCGGCCCCTACGAGCAGTACTTC. It yields the protein CASSQGADTGPYEQYF.

This sequence joins TRBV6-1 and TRBJ1-5; maybe TRBD1 (6 bases). The CDR3 totals 14 residues. The germline CDR1 and CDR2 sequences are MNHNS and SASEGT. The V and J ends lost 10 bases and 0 bases respectively, with 13 bases between them. The CDR3: CATAPTGSNQPQHF. Written as DNA, the CDR3 is TGTGCCACCGCCCCGACAGGTAGCAATCAGCCCCAGCATTTT.

The chain joins TRBV29-1 to TRBJ2-1, with 7 bases matching TRBD1. The germline V gene has CDR1 SQVTM and CDR2 ANQGSEA. Germline trimming cut 2 bases from V and 15 bases from J; bases unmatched to any gene: 13. This CDR3 is built from 13 residues. The CDR3 DNA reads as TGCAGCGTTGAATGGACAGGCCCCGATGAGTCGTTCTTC. Its translation: CSVEWTGPDESFF.

The rearrangement links TRBV2 to TRBJ1-5; D not resolved. This CDR3 has 24 amino acids. Trimming pared 2 bases from V and 2 bases from J, leaving 37 bases between. The germline V gene encodes CDR1 SNHLY and CDR2 FYNNEI. The CDR3 region has the DNA TGTGCCAGCAGTGAATACCACACTTCCCCCAAGAGACTTAGATGGTTTAGTCGCAATCAGCCCCAGCATTTT. It is translated as CASSEYHTSPKRLRWFSRNQPQHF.

The chain joins TRBV19 to TRBJ1-5; the D is unclear. V was pared by 1 base and J by 2 bases, with 3 bases between. This CDR3 is built from 13 residues. Germline lookup yields CDR1 LNHDA and CDR2 SQIVND (reference sequence). In DNA form, the CDR3 reads TGTGCCAGTAGTATAGTCGGCAATCAGCCCCAGCATTTT. It translates to CASSIVGNQPQHF.

The rearrangement links TRBV2 to TRBJ2-7; TRBD2 matches 9 bases. The CDR3 is 14 residues long. With 4 bases clipped from V and 5 bases from J, the junction kept 6 bases outside the gene matches. Germline-derived CDR1 and CDR2 are SNHLY and FYNNEI. CDR3 coding DNA: TGTGCCAGCAGTGTGGCGGGAGGGGTCCACGAGCAGTACTTC. It yields the protein CASSVAGGVHEQYF.